In this sample, the clone carrying this TCR beta chain turned up a few times. Its antigen is unknown. This specimen comes from a study of regulatory T cells in long-lasting Graves disease. Findings and limits, study-wide: TRBV28 was favored in persistent disease, as were TRBJ1-2 and TRBJ2-5.

The time point is: newly diagnosed GD, antithyroid drugs for less than 3 months. Following extraction of RNA from PBMCs, that RNA was used to make the TCR library. From each patient, roughly 10 milliliters of peripheral blood was drawn and collected into an EDTA anticoagulant tube. Arm-PCR of CDR3 regions with iRepertoire HTBI primers generated TCR beta libraries. MiXCR was run by TCRdb on the multiplex PCR reads, yielding one entry per CDR3 protein. Counted here are approximately 540,000 distinct CDR3 sequences, around 12% occurring once; the ten biggest clones make up roughly 8.9%. Trimming took off 6 bases at V and 5 bases at J, with 19 bases between the two ends. CDR1 MNHEY and CDR2 SVGEGT come from the germline V gene. The CDR3 is made up of 15 amino acids. The same sample was also studied in work on T cells in Graves' hyperthyroidism and ophthalmopathy. That paper adds: Exclusions: uncontrolled infection, other autoimmune disease, pregnancy, lactation. Thyroid ultrasound, orbital computed tomography, clinical symptoms, and serum thyroxine and TRAb underpinned diagnoses.

The chain joins TRBV6-2 or TRBV6-3 to TRBJ1-2, with D unresolved. This sequence was found in a woman in her twenties or thirties with Graves disease. The sample here was peripheral blood mononuclear cells (PBMCs), taken at new diagnosis, from a patient treated with antithyroid drugs. CDR3 bases: TGTGCCAGCAGGGCCGCAACTGGGCCCTGGTATGGCTACACCTTC. Its translation: CASRAATGPWYGYTF.